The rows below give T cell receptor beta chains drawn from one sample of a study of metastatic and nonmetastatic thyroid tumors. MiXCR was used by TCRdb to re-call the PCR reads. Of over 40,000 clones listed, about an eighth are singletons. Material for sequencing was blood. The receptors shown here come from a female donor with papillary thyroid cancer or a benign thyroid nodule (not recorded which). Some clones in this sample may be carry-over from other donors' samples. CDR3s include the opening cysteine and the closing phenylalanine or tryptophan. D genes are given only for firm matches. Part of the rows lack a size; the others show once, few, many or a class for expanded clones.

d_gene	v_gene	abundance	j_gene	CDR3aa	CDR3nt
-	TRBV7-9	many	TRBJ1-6	CASSLGTNSPLHF	TGTGCCAGCAGCTTAGGGACCAATTCACCCCTCCACTTT
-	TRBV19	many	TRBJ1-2	CASRETGTLYGYTF	TGTGCCAGTAGAGAGACAGGAACCCTCTATGGCTACACCTTC
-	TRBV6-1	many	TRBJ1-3	CASSVGTSGNTIYF	TGTGCCAGCAGTGTTGGGACCTCTGGAAACACCATATATTTT
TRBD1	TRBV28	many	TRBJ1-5	CASSSGTGALLNQPQHF	TGTGCCAGCAGTTCCGGGACAGGGGCCCTCCTCAATCAGCCCCAGCATTTT
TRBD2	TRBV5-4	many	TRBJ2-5	CASSLDRLAGEETQYF	TGTGCCAGCAGCTTGGACCGACTAGCGGGAGAGGAGACCCAGTACTTC
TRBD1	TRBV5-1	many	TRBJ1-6	CASSVTGANSPLHF	TGTGCCAGCAGCGTGACAGGGGCGAATTCACCCCTCCACTTT
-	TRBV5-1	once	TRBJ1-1	CANSVRGLGTEAFF	TGCGCCAACAGCGTCAGGGGCCTGGGCACTGAGGCTTTCTTT
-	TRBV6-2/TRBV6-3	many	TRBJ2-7	CASSYKGNEQYF	TGTGCCAGCAGTTACAAGGGGAACGAGCAGTACTTC
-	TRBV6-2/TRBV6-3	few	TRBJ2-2	CASSYLPTGELFF	TGTGCCAGCAGTTACCTCCCCACCGGGGAGCTGTTTTTT
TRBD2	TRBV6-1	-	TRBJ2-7	CASRDLAVGWEQYF	TGTGCCAGCAGAGATCTAGCGGTAGGTTGGGAGCAGTACTTC
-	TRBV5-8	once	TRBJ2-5	CASSLTATQQETQYF	TGTGCCAGCAGCTTGACTGCGACGCAACAAGAGACCCAGTACTTC
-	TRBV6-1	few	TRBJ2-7	CASRSLCGGGGGGEQYF	TGTGCCAGCAGGTCCTTATGTGGAGGGGGAGGGGGTGGCGAGCAGTACTTC
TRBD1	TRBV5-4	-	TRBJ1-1	CASGLGDRVWTEAFF	TGTGCCAGCGGCTTGGGAGACAGGGTTTGGACTGAAGCTTTCTTT
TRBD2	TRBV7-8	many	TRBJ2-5	CASSLGRLAGIGDQETQYF	TGTGCCAGCAGCTTAGGGCGGCTAGCGGGGATAGGGGACCAAGAGACCCAGTACTTC
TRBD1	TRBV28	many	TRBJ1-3	CASSFTGGLGNTIYF	TGTGCCAGCAGTTTTACAGGGGGGCTAGGAAACACCATATATTTT
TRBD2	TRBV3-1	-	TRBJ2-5	CASSPTSGLGEETQYF	TGTGCCAGCAGCCCGACTAGCGGGCTTGGGGAGGAGACCCAGTACTTC
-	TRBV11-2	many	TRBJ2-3	CASSLEGDTQYF	TGTGCCAGCAGCTTAGAAGGAGATACGCAGTATTTT
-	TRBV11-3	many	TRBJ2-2	CASSSLRLVTGELFF	TGTGCCAGCAGCTCTCTCAGACTAGTAACTGGGGAGCTGTTTTTT
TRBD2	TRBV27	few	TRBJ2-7	CASSPGLAGIYEQYF	TGTGCCAGCAGTCCAGGACTAGCGGGAATCTACGAGCAGTACTTC
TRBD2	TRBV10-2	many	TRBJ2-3	CASLTPLAGGEHTQYF	TGCGCCAGCCTTACACCTCTAGCGGGAGGGGAGCATACGCAGTATTTT
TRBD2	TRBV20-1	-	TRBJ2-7	CSAARSGSRNYEQYF	TGCAGTGCGGCGCGGAGCGGGAGCCGGAACTACGAGCAGTACTTC
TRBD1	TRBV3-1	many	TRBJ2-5	CASSDAGTGGGTQYF	TGTGCCAGCAGCGATGCCGGGACAGGGGGCGGGACCCAGTACTTC
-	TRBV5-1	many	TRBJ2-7	CASSSSRGPGKTYEQYF	TGCGCCAGCAGCAGCTCGAGGGGCCCCGGGAAGACCTACGAGCAGTACTTC
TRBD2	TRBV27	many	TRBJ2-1	CASSLGAGVVNEQFF	TGTGCCAGCAGTTTAGGAGCGGGAGTTGTAAATGAGCAGTTCTTC
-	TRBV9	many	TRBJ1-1	CASSVATGNTEAFF	TGTGCCAGCAGCGTAGCTACGGGGAACACTGAAGCTTTCTTT
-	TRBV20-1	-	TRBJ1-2	CSASLNYGYTF	TGCAGTGCTAGTCTCAACTATGGCTACACCTTC